The rows below give T cell receptor beta chains drawn from one sample of a study of blood T cell repertoires in COVID-19. Only in-frame clones appear in the TCRdb table, and some are missing; sequencing was by immunoSEQ multiplex PCR. The sample records roughly 270,000 clones, approximately 88% being singletons. Sequencing was done on a sample of peripheral blood. These receptors were obtained from a young man with active or convalescent COVID-19. The CDR3 runs from the conserved cysteine through the conserved F or W. D genes are given only for firm matches. Where a row states a size, it is once, few, many or the class of an expanded clone; other rows omit it.

clone size	V gene	J gene	D gene	CDR3 DNA	CDR3 protein
once	TRBV15	TRBJ1-5	TRBD1	TGTGCCACCAGCAGAGACAGGGGGTCCCAGCCCCAGCATTTT	CATSRDRGSQPQHF
-	TRBV7-2	TRBJ1-1	TRBD1	TGTGCCAGCAGCTTAATATCCGGGACAGGGGCTGAAGCTTTCTTT	CASSLISGTGAEAFF
-	TRBV3-1/TRBV3-2	TRBJ2-1	TRBD2	TGTGCCAGCAGCCCGGGGACTACCCGCGTTATGGATGAGCAGTTCTTC	CASSPGTTRVMDEQFF
-	TRBV2	TRBJ1-2	TRBD1	TGTGCCAGCAGTGAAGCCCTCTGGGACAGGCATAACTATGGCTACACCTTC	CASSEALWDRHNYGYTF
-	TRBV24-1	TRBJ1-2	-	TGTGCCACCAGGACTACGACCGCAAACTATGGCTACACCTTC	CATRTTTANYGYTF
-	TRBV5-6	TRBJ1-2	-	TGTGCCAGCAGCCCCACGTCGGGGTTCAACTATGGCTACACCTTC	CASSPTSGFNYGYTF
-	TRBV6-1	TRBJ2-1	-	TGTGCCAGCAGTGACGCGGGATTTTCCTACAATGAGCAGTTCTTC	CASSDAGFSYNEQFF
-	TRBV6-6	TRBJ2-7	TRBD1	TGTGCCAGCAGTGGATTCGGGACAGAAGGCTACGAGCAGTACTTC	CASSGFGTEGYEQYF
few	TRBV21-1	TRBJ2-2	-	TGTGCCAGCAGCCCCCCGGGACTAGCGGGGGCCCCGAACACCGGGGAGCTGTTTTTT	CASSPPGLAGAPNTGELFF
-	TRBV24-1	TRBJ2-3	TRBD1	TGTGCCACCAGTAAGACAGGGTCGACAGATACGCAGTATTTT	CATSKTGSTDTQYF
-	TRBV5-4	TRBJ2-3	-	TGTGTCACGCGGGGCCTCGCAGATACGCAGTATTTT	CVTRGLADTQYF
-	TRBV7-9	TRBJ1-1	TRBD1	TGTGCCAGCAGCAAAACAGGGGCCCGAAACACTGAAGCTTTCTTT	CASSKTGARNTEAFF
-	TRBV11-2	TRBJ2-1	TRBD2	TGTGCCAGCAGCTTAGTACTAGCGGGGGGGAGTTACAATGAGCAGTTCTTC	CASSLVLAGGSYNEQFF
-	TRBV27	TRBJ1-4	-	TGTGCCAGCAGTTTCGGGAGAGGGCAGAAACTGTTTTTT	CASSFGRGQKLFF
-	TRBV9	TRBJ2-3	-	TGTGCCAGCAGTCCTCCCGAGATGGGGGCGCGCACAGATACGCAGTATTTT	CASSPPEMGARTDTQYF
-	TRBV10-3	TRBJ2-3	TRBD1	TGTGCCATCAGTGCGCCGGACAGGGGAAGGATAGATACGCAGTATTTT	CAISAPDRGRIDTQYF
-	TRBV7-9	TRBJ2-5	TRBD2	TGTGCCAGCAGCGCGGGAGTGGCTGTACAAGAGACCCAGTACTTC	CASSAGVAVQETQYF
once	TRBV11-2	TRBJ1-2	-	TGTGCCAGCAGCTCTTCAGGCGTTGACTATGGCTACACCTTC	CASSSSGVDYGYTF
few	TRBV9	TRBJ1-2	TRBD1	TGTGCCAGCAGCGACGGACAGGGGAGTGGCTACACCTTC	CASSDGQGSGYTF
-	TRBV7-6	TRBJ2-7	-	TGTGCCAGCAGCACCGCGGGGTTGAGTATACCGTACGAGCAGTACTTC	CASSTAGLSIPYEQYF
-	TRBV4-2	TRBJ2-3	TRBD2	TGTGCCAGCAGCCAAGGAGGGGACTACCCCACAGATACGCAGTATTTT	CASSQGGDYPTDTQYF
-	TRBV5-1	TRBJ2-1	TRBD2	TGCGCCAGCATGGTCGGGGGGGCCTCCTGGACCTACAATGAGCAGTTCTTC	CASMVGGASWTYNEQFF
-	TRBV7-8	TRBJ2-5	-	TGTGCCAGCCGCGAGGAGAGCGGGCCGAAAGAGACCCAGTACTTC	CASREESGPKETQYF
-	TRBV2	TRBJ1-2	-	TGTGCCAGCAGTGAACCTACAGCCTATGGCTACACCTTC	CASSEPTAYGYTF
-	TRBV7-9	TRBJ2-7	TRBD1	TGTGCCAGCAGGCATGGGGACAGGCCTTCCTACGAGCAGTACTTC	CASRHGDRPSYEQYF
-	TRBV12-3/TRBV12-4	TRBJ1-2	-	TGTGCCAGCGAGGGGGTAGGGGTTGGAGGCTACACCTTC	CASEGVGVGGYTF
-	TRBV13	TRBJ2-1	TRBD2	TGTGCCAGCAGCGGCGGGGGGACCTACAATGAGCAGTTCTTC	CASSGGGTYNEQFF
-	TRBV4-3	TRBJ1-1	-	TGCGCCAGCAGCCAACTTGCAGGCAGGGACACTGAAGCTTTCTTT	CASSQLAGRDTEAFF
-	TRBV7-3	TRBJ1-2	TRBD1	TGTGCCAGCAGCTTTGGGACAGCCTTCTATGGCTACACCTTC	CASSFGTAFYGYTF
many	TRBV2	TRBJ1-4	TRBD1	TGTGCCAGCCTGGACAGGGGGTACGAAAAACTGTTTTTT	CASLDRGYEKLFF
many	TRBV7-9	TRBJ1-2	-	TGTGCCAGCAGCTTCTTTTCCCCGTTCCAACTGTACACCTTC	CASSFFSPFQLYTF
-	TRBV15	TRBJ2-3	-	TGTGCCACCAGTACGAGCGGGGATACGCAGTATTTT	CATSTSGDTQYF
once	TRBV2	TRBJ2-2	-	TGTGCCAGCAGTGGTACAGGGAACACCGGGGAGCTGTTTTTT	CASSGTGNTGELFF
-	TRBV7-9	TRBJ2-7	TRBD1	TGTGCCAGCACCACCGTAGGGGGAGGGACAGGGGATCACGAGCAGTACTTC	CASTTVGGGTGDHEQYF
-	TRBV6-2/TRBV6-3	TRBJ1-2	-	TGTGCCAGCAGCCTGCGAGGGGGCTACACCTTC	CASSLRGGYTF
-	TRBV5-1	TRBJ1-4	-	TGCGCCAGCAGCTTTGGTATCGGAGCAACTAATGAAAAACTGTTTTTT	CASSFGIGATNEKLFF
-	TRBV5-6	TRBJ2-2	TRBD2	TGTGCCAGCAGCTTATTACTAGCGGGTTTCACCGGGGAGCTGTTTTTT	CASSLLLAGFTGELFF
-	TRBV10-3	TRBJ2-1	TRBD2	TGTGCCATCATGAGCGGGGGGGCCCATGAGCAGTTCTTC	CAIMSGGAHEQFF
-	TRBV5-1	TRBJ1-1	TRBD1	TGCGCCAGCAGCTTCGACCCTCCGGGACAGATGAACACTGAAGCTTTCTTT	CASSFDPPGQMNTEAFF
-	TRBV4-3	TRBJ1-2	TRBD1	TGCGCCAGCAGCCAAGATGAGGGACAGATCTATGGCTACACCTTC	CASSQDEGQIYGYTF
-	TRBV23-1	TRBJ2-5	-	TGCGCCAGCAGTCAAGACACAAACCCTGGAAAGACCCAGTACTTC	CASSQDTNPGKTQYF
-	TRBV4-1	TRBJ1-1	-	TGCGCCAGCAGCCGATCCACAGGGAACACTGAAGCTTTCTTT	CASSRSTGNTEAFF
-	TRBV5-6	TRBJ2-1	TRBD1	TGTGCCAGCCAACTGAGAGGACAGGGGTATCGGAATGAGCAGTTCTTC	CASQLRGQGYRNEQFF
once	TRBV7-2	TRBJ2-1	-	TGTGCCAGCAGCGACCCCTTGAGACTTTCTAGCTCCTACAATGAGCAGTTCTTC	CASSDPLRLSSSYNEQFF
-	TRBV4-1	TRBJ2-1	-	TGCGCCAGCAGCCAAGAGGGGGGGGCCGTCATCGAGCAGTTCTTC	CASSQEGGAVIEQFF
-	TRBV7-6	TRBJ2-5	TRBD2	TGTGCCAGCACCGAACGGGCCAGCGGGACGCTTCAAGAGACCCAGTACTTC	CASTERASGTLQETQYF
-	TRBV19	TRBJ1-1	TRBD1	TGTGCCAGTAGTATGTTGGGGACAGGAAACACTGAAGCTTTCTTT	CASSMLGTGNTEAFF
-	TRBV9	TRBJ2-7	-	TGTGCCAGCAGCGTAGGGCAGACTCCCTACGAGCAGTACTTC	CASSVGQTPYEQYF
-	TRBV7-2	TRBJ2-3	TRBD2	TGTGCCAGCAGCTTCGGCGGGGGGGACACAGATACGCAGTATTTT	CASSFGGGDTDTQYF
-	TRBV19	TRBJ1-1	TRBD1	TGTGCCAGTAGTACCTCCGGGACAGATTCTGAAGCTTTCTTT	CASSTSGTDSEAFF
-	TRBV5-1	TRBJ1-1	TRBD1	TGCGCCAGCAGCTTGGACAGGGGGCGAACTGAAGCTTTCTTT	CASSLDRGRTEAFF